This TCR beta chain was sequenced in a study of regulatory and conventional T cells in RAG deficiency. Findings and limits, study-wide: Omenn patients showed >90% Treg-Tconv overlap and shorter CDR3 lengths. Omenn syndrome and CID/AS patients had roughly 92-fold fewer unique Treg TCR beta sequences, versus around 9.8-fold elsewhere. Shannon entropy fell and Simpson indices rose in RAG-deficient patients.

Genomic DNA came from blood conventional CD4+ T cells gated CD25-low CD127-high. Germline V CDR1 and CDR2: SGHNT, YYREEE (reference sequence). V lost 3 bases and J 2 bases, leaving 9 bases between the germline ends. CDR3 size: 14 residues. Here immunoSEQ multiplex PCR was the method, and the copy in TCRdb shows in-frame clones only, minus some. The data contain 25,000 to 30,000 clones, around 96% of them seen just once; the ten biggest clones take up 0.15% to 0.2%. This clone was detected once. Its matching antigen is unknown. The same data also contributed to another study, on regulatory T cells. That source notes: Amplification used 52 TRBV primers and 13 TRBJ primers. In patients, unique TRB V-J pairs were restricted and V/J usage skewed, especially in Tregs.

The rearrangement uses TRBV5-4 and TRBJ2-1; D possibly corresponds to TRBD2 (5 bases). Sequenced input: CD25- CD4+ T cells sorted from blood. The clonotype originates from a human donor in good health. In DNA form, the CDR3 reads TGTGCCAGCAGCTCGGGGAGCGCCTACAATGAGCAGTTCTTC. Residues: CASSSGSAYNEQFF.